This passage covers 17 T cell receptor beta chains from one sample sequenced in a study of blood T cell repertoires in COVID-19. Clones were sequenced by immunoSEQ multiplex PCR, and TCRdb holds only the in-frame ones, with some missing. The sample lists about 180,000 clones, roughly 77% seen once, with 6.5% to 7% in the top ten. The source material was peripheral blood. All receptors derive from a man aged 70-80 years with active or convalescent COVID-19.

The chain combines TRBV5-1 with TRBJ2-7; 8 bases agree with TRBD2. J gave up 0 bases and V 4 bases, and 6 bases lay outside the gene matches. Looked up from germline, CDR1 is SGHRS and CDR2 is YFSETQ. The CDR3 length is 15 residues. CDR3 nucleotides: TGCGCCAGCAGCCTCCTGACTAGCGCCTCCTACGAGCAGTACTTC. This codes for CASSLLTSASYEQYF.

The chain combines TRBV18 with TRBJ1-5; D gene ambiguous. Trimming removed 5 bases from V and 0 bases from J, with 5 bases in between. Germline V CDR1 and CDR2: KGHSH, LQKENI. There are 13 residues in the CDR3. The CDR3 loop is CASSSDSNQPQHF. In DNA form, the CDR3 reads TGTGCCAGCTCAAGCGATAGCAATCAGCCCCAGCATTTT.

The rearrangement uses TRBV7-8 and TRBJ1-2, with TRBD1 as a possible D gene (5 bases). Germline V gives CDR1 SGHVS, CDR2 FQNEAQ. V lost 5 bases and J lost 3, with 16 bases in between. CDR3 size: 15 residues. As DNA, the CDR3 is TGTGCCAGCAGCCGGGGACTCCTCACGGACTATGGCTACACCTTC. Amino acid sequence: CASSRGLLTDYGYTF.

The V and J genes are TRBV19 and TRBJ2-2, with 9 nucleotides matching TRBD1. Germline V lookup: CDR1 LNHDA, CDR2 SQIVND (reference sequence). The CDR3 spans 14 residues. The V gene end was trimmed by 8 bases and the J gene end by 5 bases; junction bases not matched to a gene: 6. The CDR3 is CASSTGGETGELFF. The CDR3 nucleotides read TGTGCCAGTTCGACAGGGGGAGAGACCGGGGAGCTGTTTTTT. Using reference TRBV19 and TRBJ2-2 for the parts outside the CDR3, the full variable domain is DGGITQSPKYLFRKEGQNVTLSCEQNLNHDAMYWYRQDPGQGLRLIYYSQIVNDFQKGDIAEGYSVSREKKESFPLTVTSAQKNPTAFYLCASSTGGETGELFFGEGSRLTVL.

The chain is built from TRBV6-1 and TRBJ2-1; D remains ambiguous. The germline gives CDR1 MNHNS, CDR2 SASEGT. The V and J ends lost 1 base and 1 base respectively, with 5 bases between them. This CDR3 has 14 residues. CDR3 loop: CASSEDGSYNEQFF. The CDR3 region has the DNA TGTGCCAGCAGTGAAGACGGTTCCTACAATGAGCAGTTCTTC.

The V gene is TRBV7-6, the J gene TRBJ1-6; D gene uncertain. V dropped 4 bases and J dropped 8 bases, with 24 bases sitting between them. The CDR3 is made up of 18 amino acids. CDR1 and CDR2 (germline): SGHVS, FNYEAQ. The CDR3: CASSSGPGNSFSDSPLHF. CDR3 bases: TGTGCCAGCAGCTCCGGGCCCGGGAATTCATTTTCTGATTCACCCCTCCACTTT.

The chain couples TRBV30 to TRBJ1-3; D is uncertain. Trimming left V 1 base short and J 0 bases short, with 7 bases between. Germline V gene sequence: CDR1 GTSNPN, CDR2 SVGIG (reference sequence). The CDR3 contains 14 residues. The CDR3 coding sequence is TGTGCCTGGAGTGCCCAACTCTCTGGAAACACCATATATTTT. Protein product: CAWSAQLSGNTIYF.

The chain combines TRBV30 with TRBJ2-2; 11 positions agree with TRBD1. This CDR3 region has 15 residues. Trimming removed 0 bases from V and 6 bases from J; junction bases left unmatched: 3. Looked up from germline, CDR1 is GTSNPN and CDR2 is SVGIG (reference sequence). CDR3: CAWSVGGQGAGELFF. CDR3 nucleotides: TGTGCCTGGAGTGTAGGGGGACAGGGGGCCGGGGAGCTGTTTTTT.

V usage is TRBV5-1 and J usage is TRBJ2-1; D is possibly TRBD2 (6 bases). The CDR3 is 17 amino acids. The V and J ends lost 4 bases and 3 bases respectively, with 20 bases between them. The germline CDR1 and CDR2 sequences are SGHRS and YFSETQ. As DNA, the CDR3 is TGCGCCAGCAGCAACCCCTCGTGGGGAGGCTACTACAATGAGCAGTTCTTC. This codes for CASSNPSWGGYYNEQFF.

The gene calls are TRBV29-1 and TRBJ2-5; D perhaps matches TRBD2 (7 bases). The CDR3 has 16 residues. Per germline, CDR1 SQVTM and CDR2 ANQGSEA. Trimming pared 6 bases from V and 4 bases from J, leaving 24 bases between. The CDR3 DNA sequence: TGCAGCGTCGGAAAGGGAGGGGGAGGGCCCCGAGAGACCCAGTACTTC. Translated: CSVGKGGGGPRETQYF. The whole variable domain, remainder taken from reference TRBV29-1 and TRBJ2-5, is SAVISQKPSRDICQRGTSLTIQCQVDSQVTMMFWYRQQPGQSLTLIATANQGSEATYESGFVIDKFPISRPNLTFSTLTVSNMSPEDSSIYLCSVGKGGGGPRETQYFGPGTRLLVL.

The chain carries TRBV10-3 and TRBJ2-5; 8 nucleotides agree with TRBD1. Germline trimming cut 6 bases from V and 5 bases from J; bases unmatched to any gene: 11. This CDR3 spans 15 amino acids. The germline gives CDR1 ENHRY, CDR2 SYGVKD. The CDR3 DNA sequence: TGTGCCATCAGCGCCGCGACTAACAGGGGGGAGACCCAGTACTTC. It encodes CAISAATNRGETQYF.

The V and J genes are TRBV7-2 and TRBJ2-5; 9 bases are shared with TRBD1. Germline V gene data show CDR1 as SGHTA and CDR2 as FQGNSA. The V segment lost 5 bases and the J segment 4 bases; nucleotides outside the gene matches: 2. The CDR3 is made up of 13 amino acids. CDR3 coding DNA: TGTGCCAGCAGCCGGGGACAGGGAGAGACCCAGTACTTC. Amino acids: CASSRGQGETQYF.

This rearrangement joins TRBV3-1 (or the pseudogene TRBV3-2) to TRBJ2-7; 7 bases line up with TRBD2. This CDR3 has 13 amino acids. With V trimmed by 4 bases and J by 6 bases, 6 bases remained unmatched. CDR1 LGHDT and CDR2 YNNKEL come from the germline V gene (reference sequence). This CDR3 is CASSPKRGGEQYF. CDR3 sequence (DNA): TGTGCCAGCAGCCCCAAACGCGGGGGCGAGCAGTACTTC.

This clone was detected once. The junction and the germline gene differ at one end; a read error may be behind it. This chain connects TRBV25-1 to TRBJ1-3; D unresolved. Germline CDR1 and CDR2: MGHDK and SYGVNS. The CDR3 spans 15 residues. Here the CDR3 reads CASSESGVHGSTIYF. DNA for the CDR3: TGTGCCAGCAGTGAATCGGGAGTACATGGAAGCACCATATATTTT.

The V gene is TRBV6-5, the J gene TRBJ1-1; D remains unclear. CDR1 is MNHEY and CDR2 is SVGAGI in the germline V gene. The CDR3 sequence is 15 residues long. Trimming took off 3 bases at V and 0 bases at J, with 11 bases between the two ends. The CDR3 region is CASSYSLELNTEAFF. CDR3 nucleotides: TGTGCCAGCAGTTATTCGCTCGAGCTGAACACTGAAGCTTTCTTT.

The chain uses TRBV15 and TRBJ1-2; 9 bases map to TRBD1. The J segment lost 7 bases and the V segment lost 1 base, leaving 4 bases of the junction unmatched. The CDR3 spans 14 residues. Germline V gives CDR1 LNHNV, CDR2 YYDKDF (reference sequence). DNA for the CDR3: TGTGCCACCAGCAGAGCAGAGACAGGGGGTGGCTACACCTTC. It specifies CATSRAETGGGYTF.

J is TRBJ2-7 and V is TRBV14, with D possibly TRBD1 on 7 matching bases. V was pared by 1 base and J by 2 bases, with 12 bases between. The CDR3 consists of 15 residues. The germline V gene has CDR1 SGHDN and CDR2 FVKESK. The CDR3, as DNA: TGTGCCAGCAGCCAAGGACTAGGGACAGCCTACGAGCAGTACTTC. Its protein is CASSQGLGTAYEQYF. The full variable domain, rest sourced from reference TRBV14 and TRBJ2-7, is EAGVTQFPSHSVIEKGQTVTLRCDPISGHDNLYWYRRVMGKEIKFLLHFVKESKQDESGMPNNRFLAERTGGTYSTLKVQPAELEDSGVYFCASSQGLGTAYEQYFGPGTRLTVT.